The rows below give T cell receptor beta chains drawn from one sample of a study of blood T cell repertoires in COVID-19. The assay was immunoSEQ multiplex PCR, and TCRdb's table has in-frame clones only and misses some. This sample has 170,000 or so clones; roughly 86% occur once, and the top ten carry 5.5% to 7%. The sequenced material came from peripheral blood. The receptor source for this set is a man aged 50 to 60 with active or convalescent COVID-19. Each CDR3 is given with its conserved first and last residue. Fields, in order: clone size, J gene, D gene, V gene, CDR3 protein, CDR3 DNA. The D gene is left open where the match is weak. The size entry is marked missing in some rows and otherwise reads once, few, many or a size class.

NA | TRBJ1-6 | NA | TRBV21-1 | CASSKATGGGYSPLHF | TGTGCCAGCAGCAAAGCGACAGGGGGCGGGTATTCACCCCTCCACTTT
NA | TRBJ2-7 | TRBD1 | TRBV27 | CASSTNYRGPGEQYF | TGTGCCAGCAGCACGAACTACAGGGGGCCCGGGGAGCAGTACTTC
NA | TRBJ2-7 | TRBD1 | TRBV5-1 | CASSPDRGFQYF | TGCGCCAGCAGTCCGGACAGGGGGTTTCAGTACTTC
NA | TRBJ1-3 | NA | TRBV11-2 | CASSGGSGNTIYF | TGTGCCAGCAGCGGCGGATCTGGAAACACCATATATTTT
NA | TRBJ2-1 | NA | TRBV5-1 | CASSLGGEGGEQFF | TGCGCCAGCAGCCTTGGGGGAGAGGGAGGTGAGCAGTTCTTC
NA | TRBJ1-5 | TRBD1 | TRBV3-1/TRBV3-2 | CASSQGGGGPQPQHF | TGTGCCAGCAGCCAAGGCGGAGGGGGCCCTCAGCCCCAGCATTTT
NA | TRBJ1-6 | TRBD1 | TRBV6-5 | CASSDRGLNSPLHF | TGTGCCAGCAGCGACAGGGGGCTTAATTCACCCCTCCACTTT
NA | TRBJ2-1 | TRBD2 | TRBV7-9 | CASSLGFGLALDEQFF | TGTGCCAGCAGCTTGGGGTTTGGACTAGCTTTGGATGAGCAGTTCTTC
NA | TRBJ2-2 | NA | TRBV7-9 | CASSFGTLNTGELFF | TGTGCCAGCAGCTTCGGGACTTTGAACACCGGGGAGCTGTTTTTT
NA | TRBJ1-2 | NA | TRBV27 | CASCLKGAPCGYTF | TGTGCCAGCTGCCTTAAAGGGGCCCCATGCGGCTACACCTTC
NA | TRBJ2-1 | NA | TRBV24-1 | CATSGPGYDEQFF | TGTGCCACCAGTGGTCCAGGGTACGATGAGCAGTTCTTC
NA | TRBJ2-1 | TRBD2 | TRBV7-2 | CASSPPRASGEHEQFF | TGTGCCAGCAGCCCCCCCCGGGCTAGCGGGGAGCATGAGCAGTTCTTC
NA | TRBJ2-3 | TRBD2 | TRBV11-2 | CASSLGGLAHTDTQYF | TGTGCCAGCAGCTTAGGTGGACTAGCGCACACAGATACGCAGTATTTT
once | TRBJ1-5 | TRBD1 | TRBV6-4 | CASSPDRSNQPQHF | TGTGCCAGCAGCCCGGACAGGAGCAATCAGCCCCAGCATTTT
NA | TRBJ2-1 | TRBD2 | TRBV6-5 | CASSYSSGGYNEQFF | TGTGCCAGCAGTTACTCTAGCGGGGGGTACAATGAGCAGTTCTTC
NA | TRBJ2-5 | TRBD2 | TRBV10-3 | CATLAGRAYQTQYF | TGTGCCACACTAGCCGGGAGGGCCTATCAGACCCAGTACTTC
NA | TRBJ1-1 | TRBD1 | TRBV19 | CASRRTGWSAFF | TGTGCCAGTAGGCGGACAGGTTGGTCGGCTTTCTTT
few | TRBJ1-3 | NA | TRBV11-3 | CASSPSEISGNTIYF | TGTGCCAGCAGCCCCTCTGAGATCTCTGGAAACACCATATATTTT
NA | TRBJ1-2 | TRBD1 | TRBV20-1 | CSASYRGLNYGYTF | TGCAGTGCTAGTTACAGGGGTTTGAACTATGGCTACACCTTC
NA | TRBJ1-1 | NA | TRBV21-1 | CASRDLLIGDTEAFF | TGTGCCAGCAGAGATTTACTTATAGGGGACACTGAAGCTTTCTTT
NA | TRBJ2-7 | NA | TRBV6-2/TRBV6-3 | CASSPLQQGYEQYF | TGTGCCAGCAGTCCCCTTCAACAGGGTTACGAGCAGTACTTC
few | TRBJ2-7 | TRBD2 | TRBV7-9 | CASSLGSGATEQYF | TGTGCCAGCAGCTTAGGCAGCGGGGCAACCGAGCAGTACTTC
NA | TRBJ1-2 | TRBD1 | TRBV6-5 | CASSSRTGSYGYTF | TGTGCCAGCAGTTCCAGGACAGGGTCCTATGGCTACACCTTC
NA | TRBJ1-2 | NA | TRBV25-1 | CASSEPGVDYGYTF | TGTGCCAGCAGTGAACCAGGGGTGGACTATGGCTACACCTTC
NA | TRBJ1-5 | NA | TRBV5-6 | CASSLSAGGINQPQHF | TGTGCCAGCAGCTTGAGTGCAGGAGGTATCAATCAGCCCCAGCATTTT
NA | TRBJ1-5 | TRBD1 | TRBV7-9 | CASSFEGAYQPQHF | TGTGCCAGCAGCTTTGAGGGGGCATATCAGCCCCAGCATTTT
NA | TRBJ2-5 | NA | TRBV10-3 | CAISESGREETQYF | TGTGCCATCAGTGAGTCGGGCAGGGAAGAGACCCAGTACTTC
NA | TRBJ1-2 | NA | TRBV12-3/TRBV12-4 | CASSLQGYGYTF | TGTGCCAGCAGCCTCCAGGGTTATGGCTACACCTTC
NA | TRBJ1-4 | NA | TRBV5-4 | CASSGGNYNNEKLFF | TGTGCCAGCAGCGGGGGGAACTACAATAATGAAAAACTGTTTTTT
NA | TRBJ1-2 | NA | TRBV6-5 | CASRATGLYGYTF | TGTGCCAGCAGAGCGACAGGCCTCTATGGCTACACCTTC
NA | TRBJ2-2 | NA | TRBV2 | CASSAQTDNTGELFF | TGTGCCAGCAGTGCTCAGACAGACAACACCGGGGAGCTGTTTTTT
NA | TRBJ1-4 | NA | TRBV6-5 | CASSSAGAESEKLFF | TGTGCCAGCAGTTCGGCGGGGGCGGAAAGTGAAAAACTGTTTTTT
NA | TRBJ1-3 | NA | TRBV29-1 | CSVQQGSSGNTIYF | TGCAGCGTTCAACAGGGCTCATCTGGAAACACCATATATTTT
NA | TRBJ1-1 | NA | TRBV7-2 | CASSFLGGTEAFF | TGTGCCAGCAGCTTCCTAGGGGGCACTGAAGCTTTCTTT
NA | TRBJ2-5 | TRBD1 | TRBV28 | CASNRQGQETQYF | TGTGCCAGCAACCGACAGGGGCAAGAGACCCAGTACTTC
NA | TRBJ1-5 | TRBD1 | TRBV3-1/TRBV3-2 | CASSQTGRRNQPQHF | TGTGCCAGCAGCCAGACAGGGAGGAGGAATCAGCCCCAGCATTTT
NA | TRBJ2-5 | TRBD2 | TRBV6-2/TRBV6-3 | CASSYSSGSPQETQYF | TGTGCCAGCAGTTACTCTAGCGGGAGTCCCCAAGAGACCCAGTACTTC
NA | TRBJ1-2 | NA | TRBV5-4 | CASSLEGRDRGYTF | TGTGCCAGCAGCTTGGAAGGGAGAGATCGTGGCTACACCTTC
NA | TRBJ2-4 | NA | TRBV7-2 | CASSQGDTSIQYF | TGTGCCAGCAGCCAAGGGGACACTAGCATTCAGTACTTC
NA | TRBJ1-1 | NA | TRBV5-1 | CASTLQGGNTEAFF | TGCGCCAGCACCTTACAGGGCGGGAACACTGAAGCTTTCTTT
NA | TRBJ1-3 | NA | TRBV5-1 | CASSLDTSGNTIYF | TGCGCCAGCAGCTTGGACACCTCTGGAAACACCATATATTTT
NA | TRBJ1-2 | TRBD1 | TRBV28 | CASSLRPGGDGYTF | TGTGCCAGCAGTTTAAGGCCAGGGGGCGATGGCTACACCTTC
few | TRBJ2-3 | NA | TRBV30 | CAWSHSSDTQYF | TGTGCCTGGAGTCACAGTTCAGATACGCAGTATTTT
NA | TRBJ1-2 | TRBD1 | TRBV7-8 | CASSSTGKSGYTF | TGTGCCAGCAGCTCGACAGGGAAGAGTGGCTACACCTTC
NA | TRBJ2-1 | TRBD2 | TRBV4-2 | CASSRDYRGNEQFF | TGTGCCAGCAGCCGGGACTACCGGGGCAATGAGCAGTTCTTC
NA | TRBJ2-7 | NA | TRBV10-3 | CAISVTENYEQYF | TGTGCCATCAGTGTCACAGAGAACTACGAGCAGTACTTC
once | TRBJ1-6 | NA | TRBV7-2 | CASSHPESPLHF | TGTGCCAGCAGCCACCCAGAATCACCCCTCCACTTT
NA | TRBJ2-7 | NA | TRBV27 | CASSIRGTTPRYEQYF | TGTGCCAGCAGTATTAGGGGAACAACACCACGCTACGAGCAGTACTTC
NA | TRBJ2-7 | NA | TRBV28 | CASSLGGAAYEQYF | TGTGCCAGCAGTTTAGGCGGGGCAGCCTACGAGCAGTACTTC
NA | TRBJ1-2 | NA | TRBV7-8 | CASSLTRGRGNYGYTF | TGTGCCAGCAGCTTAACCCGTGGCAGGGGTAACTATGGCTACACCTTC
NA | TRBJ2-1 | NA | TRBV24-1 | CATSDQSQGTFTGEQFF | TGTGCCACCAGTGATCAAAGTCAAGGGACTTTCACGGGGGAGCAGTTCTTC
NA | TRBJ2-3 | NA | TRBV10-3 | CAIKKGGTDTQYF | TGTGCCATCAAAAAGGGGGGCACAGATACGCAGTATTTT
NA | TRBJ1-1 | NA | TRBV3-1/TRBV3-2 | CASSQAQGTTEAFF | TGTGCCAGCAGCCAAGCGCAGGGGACCACTGAAGCTTTCTTT
NA | TRBJ2-3 | TRBD1 | TRBV29-1 | CSVDDRGTDTQYF | TGCAGCGTTGATGACAGGGGCACAGATACGCAGTATTTT